A selection of T cell receptor beta chains follows, all from one sample in a study of blood T cell repertoires in COVID-19. Sequencing used immunoSEQ multiplex PCR; TCRdb keeps in-frame clones, though not all of them. The top ten hold more than 4% of the sample, which has around 250,000 clones, approximately 80% seen once. Input material: PBMCs or T cells enriched from blood (not recorded which). The receptors originated from a man in his forties or fifties who had been exposed to COVID-19. The CDR3 runs from the conserved cysteine through the conserved F or W. The D gene is left open where the match is weak. Rows may omit the clone size; those that give it use once, few, many or a size class.

d_call	v_call	j_call	clone_size	cdr3_nt	cdr3_aa
TRBD1	TRBV3-1/TRBV3-2	TRBJ2-5	NA	TGTGCCAGCAGCCAAGGGGGACAGGCCCGAGGGGAGACCCAGTACTTC	CASSQGGQARGETQYF
NA	TRBV7-8	TRBJ2-1	once	TGTGCCAGCAGCTTTAGCCTAAACAATGAGCAGTTCTTC	CASSFSLNNEQFF
NA	TRBV29-1	TRBJ1-4	once	TGCAGCGGCCATCAGGGCGAAAAACTGTTTTTT	CSGHQGEKLFF
NA	TRBV10-3	TRBJ2-2	NA	TGTGCCATCAGTGCTGGACTGTCGTCCGGGGAGCTGTTTTTT	CAISAGLSSGELFF
NA	TRBV18	TRBJ1-1	NA	TGTGCCAGCTCACAGAAGGGGACTGAAGCTTTCTTT	CASSQKGTEAFF
TRBD1	TRBV5-1	TRBJ1-1	NA	TGCGCCAGCAAACAGGGGCCCGCGAACACTGAAGCTTTCTTT	CASKQGPANTEAFF
TRBD1	TRBV7-6	TRBJ1-2	NA	TGTGCCAGCAGCCCAGGGACAGGAAACTACTATGGCTACACCTTC	CASSPGTGNYYGYTF
NA	TRBV5-1	TRBJ2-3	NA	TGCGCCAGCAGCTTGGCCCCAGGAACTAGCACAGATACGCAGTATTTT	CASSLAPGTSTDTQYF
TRBD2	TRBV4-2	TRBJ2-7	NA	TGTGCCAGCAGCCTAAGTTTGTACGCGGGAGGGGCCCACGAGCAGTACTTC	CASSLSLYAGGAHEQYF
NA	TRBV5-1	TRBJ1-6	once	TGCGCCAGCACGGATAGGTGGGCAGGGAATTCACCCCTCCACTTT	CASTDRWAGNSPLHF
TRBD1	TRBV5-1	TRBJ1-3	NA	TGCGCCAGCACCCTCGGAGGGGGCGCGTACGGAAACACCATATATTTT	CASTLGGGAYGNTIYF
NA	TRBV30	TRBJ1-2	NA	TGTGCCTGGAGTGGGGCCGGGGTGGCCCTCTATGGCTACACCTTC	CAWSGAGVALYGYTF